The 27 T cell receptor beta chains listed next were all sequenced from one sample in a study of T cell responses to AZD1222 COVID-19 vaccine. The method was immunoSEQ multiplex PCR; TCRdb's version includes in-frame clones alone and lacks a portion of them. In the table there are fewer than 150,000 clones, about nine tenths of which are singletons. The specimen was peripheral blood, collected on day 0 of AZD1222 vaccination. These receptors were collected from an adult in good health.

The chain is built from TRBV5-4 and TRBJ2-3; TRBD2 aligns across 12 bases. V dropped 2 bases and J dropped 3; count of bases not matched to a gene: 7. Germline V gives CDR1 SGHNT, CDR2 YYREEE (reference sequence). The CDR3 consists of 17 residues. CDR3 coding DNA: TGTGCCAGCAGCTTAACTAGCGGGGGGTACGTGACAGATACGCAGTATTTT. It translates to CASSLTSGGYVTDTQYF.

The chain recombines TRBV30 with TRBJ2-1, with D perhaps TRBD1 (5 bases). In germline, CDR1 is GTSNPN, CDR2 SVGIG (reference sequence). There are 14 residues in the CDR3. V lost 4 bases and J lost 4, with 14 bases in between. The CDR3 region has the DNA TGTGCCTGGACCCCCAAGGGGCGGTACAATGAGCAGTTCTTC. This translates into CAWTPKGRYNEQFF. Complete variable domain (other parts from reference TRBV30 and TRBJ2-1): SQTIHQWPATLVQPVGSPLSLECTVEGTSNPNLYWYRQAAGRGLQLLFYSVGIGQISSEVPQNLSASRPQDRQFILSSKKLLLSDSGFYLCAWTPKGRYNEQFFGPGTRLTVL.

Worth noting for this clone: Other DNA sequences in this sample translate to the same CDR3. This chain connects TRBV30 to TRBJ1-2; D remains ambiguous. CDR3 length: 12 amino acids. The germline V gene encodes CDR1 GTSNPN and CDR2 SVGIG (reference sequence). The V and J ends lost 1 base and 1 base respectively, with 4 bases between them. The CDR3 DNA follows: TGTGCCTGGAGTGGCGGTAACTATGGCTACACCTTC. This gives the protein CAWSGGNYGYTF.

V gene TRBV13 combines with J gene TRBJ2-2; 8 positions agree with TRBD1. V dropped 7 bases and J dropped 5; count of bases not matched to a gene: 12. The CDR3 runs 16 residues. The germline CDR1 and CDR2 sequences are PRHDT and FYEKMQ (reference sequence). CDR3 sequence reads: CASTPRTGKRTGELFF. Here the CDR3 DNA reads TGTGCCAGCACCCCCCGGACAGGGAAAAGGACCGGGGAGCTGTTTTTT. Full variable domain (outside the CDR3, taken from reference TRBV13 and TRBJ2-2): AAGVIQSPRHLIKEKRETATLKCYPIPRHDTVYWYQQGPGQDPQFLISFYEKMQSDKGSIPDRFSAQQFSDYHSELNMSSLELGDSALYFCASTPRTGKRTGELFFGEGSRLTVL.

The J gene is TRBJ1-5, the V gene TRBV9, with D unresolved. The length of the CDR3 is 15 residues. CDR1 is SGDLS and CDR2 is YYNGEE in the germline V gene. V dropped 0 bases and J dropped 1 base, with 8 bases sitting between them. CDR3 coding DNA: TGTGCCAGCAGCGTAGACGCTGGGAGCAATCAGCCCCAGCATTTT. Its protein product is CASSVDAGSNQPQHF. Supplemented by reference TRBV9 and TRBJ1-5, the full variable domain reads DSGVTQTPKHLITATGQRVTLRCSPRSGDLSVYWYQQSLDQGLQFLIQYYNGEERAKGNILERFSAQQFPDLHSELNLSSLELGDSALYFCASSVDAGSNQPQHFGDGTRLSIL.

The chain carries TRBV4-1 and TRBJ2-2; 8 nucleotides agree with TRBD2. The CDR3 is made up of 15 amino acids. The germline gives CDR1 MGHRA, CDR2 YSYEKL. Trimming cost V 4 bases and J 6 bases; bases outside gene matches: 7. The DNA of the CDR3 is TGCGCCAGCAGCCCCCCGGGACTAGTATCCGGGGAGCTGTTTTTT. Its translation: CASSPPGLVSGELFF.

The chain is built from TRBV4-3 and TRBJ2-5; 9 positions match TRBD2. The CDR3 spans 15 residues. Germline V gene lookup returns CDR1 LGHNA and CDR2 YSLEER. J lost 5 bases, V lost 3 bases, and 7 bases had no gene match. In DNA, the CDR3 is TGCGCCAGCAGCCAGATAGCGGGAGTTGGGGAGACCCAGTACTTC. It specifies CASSQIAGVGETQYF.

The J gene is TRBJ2-1, the V gene TRBV27; 7 bases align to TRBD1. V trimming: 5 bases; J trimming: 15 bases; junction bases outside the gene matches: 19. CDR1 is MNHEY, CDR2 SMNVEV, per germline (reference sequence). The CDR3 consists of 15 residues. Here the CDR3 reads CASSPQTFIRDRSFF. The CDR3 bases are TGTGCCAGCAGTCCCCAGACCTTTATCCGGGACAGATCGTTCTTC.

This chain links TRBV9 with TRBJ2-3; 9 bases are shared with TRBD1. With V trimmed by 4 bases and J by 6 bases, 15 bases remained unmatched. This CDR3 is built from 17 residues. CDR1 is SGDLS, CDR2 YYNGEE, per germline. The CDR3 spells CASSPVGGAGTGDTQYF. The CDR3 nucleotides read TGTGCCAGCAGCCCAGTGGGAGGGGCCGGGACAGGGGATACGCAGTATTTT.

The chain carries TRBV19 and TRBJ1-4, with 10 bases fitting TRBD1. Germline V CDR1 and CDR2: LNHDA, SQIVND (reference sequence). CDR3 length: 17 residues. With V trimmed by 7 bases and J by 2 bases, 10 bases remained unmatched. CDR3 residues: CASNSRQGADTNEKLFF. The CDR3 region has the DNA TGTGCCAGTAACTCGCGACAGGGGGCAGACACTAATGAAAAACTGTTTTTT.

The chain has TRBV7-2 and TRBJ2-1; the match to TRBD2 covers 7 bases. The CDR3 runs to 16 residues. The V gene end was trimmed by 0 bases and the J gene end by 7 bases; junction bases not matched to a gene: 9. Germline V lookup: CDR1 SGHTA, CDR2 FQGNSA. The DNA for the CDR3 is TGTGCCAGCAGCTTAGCGCTACGGCTAGCGGCAAATGAGCAGTTCTTC. Translation gives CASSLALRLAANEQFF.

The chain joins TRBV9 to TRBJ2-3; the D is unclear. Trimming pared 4 bases from V and 0 bases from J, leaving 18 bases between. Per the germline V gene, CDR1 is SGDLS and CDR2 is YYNGEE. CDR3 length: 17 residues. The CDR3: CASSPGRAASSTDTQYF. The CDR3 DNA reads as TGTGCCAGCAGCCCCGGTCGGGCGGCCTCTAGCACAGATACGCAGTATTTT.

The chain links TRBV11-3 to TRBJ1-2, with D maybe TRBD1 (6 bases). Germline V gene sequence: CDR1 SGHNT, CDR2 YENEEA. The CDR3 contains 13 residues. Between the trimmed V and J ends, which lost 1 base and 3 bases, there was a span of 6 bases. The CDR3 spells CASSLGQDYGYTF. The CDR3 DNA sequence: TGTGCCAGCAGCTTAGGACAGGACTATGGCTACACCTTC.

The gene calls are TRBV30 and TRBJ2-3; no clear D. The CDR3 runs to 12 residues. Germline assignment: CDR1 GTSNPN and CDR2 SVGIG (reference sequence). Trimming removed 2 bases at V and 3 bases at J, with 6 bases between. The CDR3 coding sequence is TGTGCCTGGAGTCCCCCTACAGATACGCAGTATTTT. It is translated as CAWSPPTDTQYF.

This chain links TRBV7-2 with TRBJ1-3; D gene uncertain. There are 16 residues in the CDR3. The V end lost 2 bases, the J end lost 0 bases, and 11 bases lay between the germline ends. Looked up from germline, CDR1 is SGHTA and CDR2 is FQGNSA. CDR3 DNA: TGTGCCAGCAGCTTAAGGGCAGACCACTCTGGAAACACCATATATTTT. The encoded protein is CASSLRADHSGNTIYF. Together with reference TRBV7-2 and TRBJ1-3, the CDR3 gives the full variable domain: GAGVSQSPSNKVTEKGKDVELRCDPISGHTALYWYRQSLGQGLEFLIYFQGNSAPDKSGLPSDRFSAERTGGSVSTLTIQRTQQEDSAVYLCASSLRADHSGNTIYFGEGSWLTVV.

The chain is built from TRBV7-3 and TRBJ2-2; unclear D gene. The V gene lost 1 base and the J gene lost 6 bases, with 6 bases spanning the gap. Germline assignment: CDR1 SGHTA and CDR2 FQGTGA. There are 13 residues in the CDR3. CDR3 coding DNA: TGTGCCAGCAGCTTAAGGCAGGCCGGGGAGCTGTTTTTT. Encoded protein: CASSLRQAGELFF.

The chain employs TRBV6-1 and TRBJ2-7; D is perhaps TRBD1 or TRBD2 (5 bases each). Deletions cut 3 bases from V and 4 bases from J, with 19 bases between. CDR3 length: 16 amino acids. Germline V gene data show CDR1 as MNHNS and CDR2 as SASEGT. The CDR3 DNA reads as TGTGCCAGCAGTGATGGAGGCTGGGGCTTCTCTTACGAGCAGTACTTC. It specifies CASSDGGWGFSYEQYF.

The J gene is TRBJ1-1, the V gene TRBV7-6; 7 nucleotides agree with TRBD1. V gave up 5 bases and J gave up 2 bases; unmatched junction bases: 5. The CDR3 loop spans 14 amino acids. Germline loops: CDR1 SGHVS, CDR2 FNYEAQ. The CDR3 protein is CASSTGTANTEAFF. CDR3 bases: TGTGCCAGCAGCACCGGGACAGCAAACACTGAAGCTTTCTTT. Full variable domain (remainder filled in from reference TRBV7-6 and TRBJ1-1): GAGVSQSPRYKVTKRGQDVALRCDPISGHVSLYWYRQALGQGPEFLTYFNYEAQQDKSGLPNDRFSAERPEGSISTLTIQRTEQRDSAMYRCASSTGTANTEAFFGQGTRLTVV.

This clone was recorded once. CDR3 residues: CASSSDRGETQYF. The CDR3 DNA is TGTGCCAGCAGCTCTGACAGGGGTGAGACCCAGTACTTC. V is TRBV7-2 and J is TRBJ2-5, with 8 bases that match TRBD1. With V trimmed by 4 bases and J by 5 bases, 3 bases remained unmatched. Germline V gives CDR1 SGHTA, CDR2 FQGNSA. CDR3 length: 13 amino acids.

This chain connects TRBV7-9 to TRBJ1-6, with 10 bases that match TRBD1. The V and J ends lost 5 bases and 5 bases, in that order; junction bases with no gene match: 6. The CDR3 runs to 16 residues. The germline CDR1 and CDR2 sequences are SEHNR and FQNEAQ (reference sequence). The CDR3 here is CASSLAGTGDNSPLHF. For the CDR3, the DNA is TGTGCCAGCAGCCTCGCCGGGACAGGGGATAATTCACCCCTCCACTTT.

This rearrangement joins TRBV6-5 to TRBJ2-3, with D perhaps matching TRBD2 (7 bases). Germline assignment: CDR1 MNHEY and CDR2 SVGAGI. V dropped 7 bases and J dropped 2 bases, with 16 bases sitting between them. The CDR3 is 15 amino acids. The CDR3 region is CASTAAGDITDTQYF. The CDR3 region has the DNA TGTGCCAGCACTGCGGCGGGGGACATCACAGATACGCAGTATTTT.

The chain uses TRBV4-3 and TRBJ2-4; 7 bases line up with TRBD1. Germline V lookup: CDR1 LGHNA, CDR2 YSLEER. V was clipped by 0 bases and J by 2 bases; unmatched bases: 7. This CDR3 contains 17 residues. The CDR3: CASSQDSTGSTKNIQYF. DNA of the CDR3: TGCGCCAGCAGCCAAGACTCGACAGGGTCCACCAAAAACATTCAGTACTTC.

The CDR3 DNA reads as TGTGCCAGCAGCTCTTCGAGGACAGGCAACACTGAAGCTTTCTTT. Encoded protein: CASSSSRTGNTEAFF. The chain couples TRBV7-2 to TRBJ1-1; the match to TRBD1 covers 7 bases. After removal of 4 bases from V and 2 bases from J, the junction contained 7 bases not matched to a gene. The CDR3 has 15 amino acids. Per germline, CDR1 SGHTA and CDR2 FQGNSA. Full variable domain (remainder filled in from reference TRBV7-2 and TRBJ1-1): GAGVSQSPSNKVTEKGKDVELRCDPISGHTALYWYRQSLGQGLEFLIYFQGNSAPDKSGLPSDRFSAERTGGSVSTLTIQRTQQEDSAVYLCASSSSRTGNTEAFFGQGTRLTVV.

The chain uses TRBV6-6 and TRBJ1-2, with D perhaps TRBD1 (5 bases). The V gene lost 0 bases and the J gene lost 6 bases, with 11 bases spanning the gap. Germline V gene data show CDR1 as MNHNY and CDR2 as SVGAGI (reference sequence). CDR3 length equals 14 residues. The CDR3 nucleotides are TGTGCCAGCAGTTACTCAGGGTTGGGGGATGGCTACACCTTC. Protein: CASSYSGLGDGYTF.

J is TRBJ2-1 and V is TRBV2, with 7 positions matching TRBD1. The CDR3 runs to 14 residues. Germline CDR1 and CDR2: SNHLY and FYNNEI. Losses at the gene ends were 4 bases for V and 9 bases for J; bases not matched to a gene: 9. The CDR3 bases are TGTGCCAGCAGTGTTGAGGGGGCCTGGGCTGAGCAGTTCTTC. It encodes CASSVEGAWAEQFF.

The chain combines TRBV3-1 (or the pseudogene TRBV3-2) with TRBJ1-5; D remains unclear. This CDR3 contains 14 residues. Trimming left V 1 base short and J 7 bases short, with 11 bases between. The V gene's germline CDR1 is LGHDT and CDR2 YNNKEL (reference sequence). CDR3: CASSQGGSGQPQHF. CDR3 coding DNA: TGTGCCAGCAGCCAAGGAGGTAGTGGACAGCCCCAGCATTTT.

The chain recombines TRBV4-2 with TRBJ1-4; D unclear. Trimming stripped 0 bases from V and 9 bases from J, with 8 bases between. This CDR3 contains 13 residues. Germline V gives CDR1 LGHNA, CDR2 YNFKEQ. CDR3 DNA sequence: TGTGCCAGCAGCCAAGATCAAGGGAAAAAACTGTTTTTT. This codes for CASSQDQGKKLFF.